These 23 T cell receptor beta chains were sequenced from one sample in a study of T cell clonality in common variable immunodeficiency (dated by TCRdb to 2015 to 2017). The library relied on the immunoSEQ multiplex PCR assay. In TCRdb, the immuneACCESS table is reduced to in-frame sequences with V and J assigned. These tables do not hold every clone; where another copy was compared, an unresolved V gene accounts for under half, and the others remain unexplained. The table records 30,000 to 45,000 clones for this sample, and not one of them appears only once. Around 2.6% of the sample belongs to the ten largest clones. The specimen sequenced was peripheral blood mononuclear cells. These receptor sequences come from a person between 18 and 75 years old in good health.

Of note for this clone: The read is 3 residues too short to cover the CDR3 end, so that end is filled in from the germline J gene. The rearrangement links TRBV19 to TRBJ1-1; D gene uncertain. This CDR3 contains 18 residues. CDR1 and CDR2 (germline): LNHDA, SQIVND (reference sequence). CDR3 DNA (partial): TGTGCCAGTAGTCTTGGACTAGCGAGAAGTCCTAGCACAGATACG. This codes for CASSLGLARSPSTDT. Given in full, the CDR3 is CASSLGLARSPSTDTAFF.

This clone was seen many times. The read stops 3 residues short of the end of the CDR3; the missing end is completed from the germline J gene. This sequence joins TRBV24-1 and TRBJ2-1, with D possibly being TRBD2 (5 bases). This CDR3 spans 16 amino acids. V lost 4 bases to trimming and J lost 0 bases, with 12 bases between them. Per germline, CDR1 KGHDR and CDR2 SFDVKD. The part of the CDR3 DNA that was read is TGTGCCACCAGTGACCCCAGCGGCAGCTCCTACAATGAG. As protein: CATSDPSGSSYNE. From start to end, the CDR3 is CATSDPSGSSYNEQFF.

This clone was observed many times. The missing CDR3 end, 3 residues past where the read stops, is filled in from the germline J gene. This chain links TRBV19 with TRBJ1-5, with a weak D call TRBD1 (5 bases). V was clipped by 4 bases and J by 3 bases, with 7 bases between them. Germline CDR1 and CDR2: LNHDA and SQIVND (reference sequence). The CDR3 totals 13 residues. The CDR3 protein is CASSKGANQPQHF. The DNA read from the CDR3 is TGTGCCAGTAGTAAAGGGGCCAATCAGCCC.

This clone appeared a few times. An end of the junction differs from the germline gene, which may be a read error. Read data end 3 residues before the CDR3 end; the end is taken from the germline J gene. Other DNA variants within this sample encode the same CDR3. V usage is TRBV30 and J usage is TRBJ1-3, with D perhaps TRBD1 (5 bases). Germline V CDR1 and CDR2: GTSNPN, SVGIG (reference sequence). The CDR3 has 14 amino acids. CDR3 residues: CAWTDGGSGNTIYF. The sequenced part of the CDR3 DNA is TGTGCCTGGACTGACGGGGGGTCTGGAAACACA.

This clone was counted at least ten times. Incomplete CDR3 DNA: TGTGCCAGCTCGTACGAAGACCAGATAGCCTTTAACTATGGC. This sequence encodes CASSYEDQIAFNYG. The whole CDR3 sequence reads CASSYEDQIAFNYGYTF. The V gene is TRBV18, the J gene TRBJ1-2; D uncertain. From the germline J gene comes the end of the CDR3, since the read stops 3 residues before it. Between the trimmed V and J ends, which lost 6 bases and 1 base, there was a span of 21 bases. CDR1 and CDR2 (germline): KGHSH, LQKENI. The CDR3 totals 17 residues. Full variable domain (rest looked up from reference TRBV18 and TRBJ1-2): NAGVMQNPRHLVRRRGQEARLRCSPMKGHSHVYWYRQLPEEGLKFMVYLQKENIIDESGMPKERFSAEFPKEGPSILRIQQVVRGDSAAYFCASSYEDQIAFNYGYTFGSGTRLTVV.

There are many counts of this clone. The read gets to within 3 residues of the CDR3 end, and the germline J gene fills in the rest. The J gene is TRBJ1-5, the V gene TRBV5-5; possibly TRBD1 for D (5 bases). V was trimmed by 4 bases and J by 7 bases, leaving 15 bases between them. This CDR3 contains 14 residues. Germline CDR1 and CDR2: SGHKS and YYEKEE (reference sequence). The DNA read from the CDR3 is TGTGCCAGCAGCCCGGGGGGGATGGAGCAGCCC. Its translation: CASSPGGMEQP. The full CDR3 is CASSPGGMEQPQHF.

This clone was counted many times. The CDR3 end falls 3 residues outside the read, so it is completed with the germline J gene. The rearrangement links TRBV2 to TRBJ2-7; 8 nucleotides agree with TRBD1. Germline V gene data show CDR1 as SNHLY and CDR2 as FYNNEI. V lost 6 bases, J lost 6 bases, and 10 bases stayed unmatched. The CDR3 covers 14 residues. CDR3 DNA (partial): TGTGCCAGCAGCGATGGACAGGGAGATATCGAG. Protein product: CASSDGQGDIE. The entire CDR3 reads CASSDGQGDIEQYF. Based on the CDR3 plus reference TRBV2 and TRBJ2-7, the full variable domain is EPEVTQTPSHQVTQMGQEVILRCVPISNHLYFYWYRQILGQKVEFLVSFYNNEISEKSEIFDDQFSVERPDGSNFTLKIRSTKLEDSAMYFCASSDGQGDIEQYFGPGTRLTVT.

This clone was seen ten or more times. The read is 3 residues too short to cover the CDR3 end, so that end is filled in from the germline J gene. The V gene is TRBV19, the J gene TRBJ2-7; 8 bases are a match to TRBD1. The germline gives CDR1 LNHDA, CDR2 SQIVND (reference sequence). The CDR3 consists of 17 residues. With 3 bases clipped from V and 2 bases from J, the junction kept 12 bases outside the gene matches. The sequenced CDR3 bases are TGTGCCAGTAGTATGAGGGGGGACAGGTTCTCTACCTACGAG. Protein sequence: CASSMRGDRFSTYE. The entire CDR3 reads CASSMRGDRFSTYEQYF. The entire variable domain, with the rest obtained from reference TRBV19 and TRBJ2-7, is as follows: DGGITQSPKYLFRKEGQNVTLSCEQNLNHDAMYWYRQDPGQGLRLIYYSQIVNDFQKGDIAEGYSVSREKKESFPLTVTSAQKNPTAFYLCASSMRGDRFSTYEQYFGPGTRLTVT.

This clone came up many times. This chain's CDR3 is CASSLVGHITDTQYF. The DNA read from the CDR3 is TGTGCCAGCAGCTTGGTGGGACACATCACAGATACG. The chain uses TRBV5-4 and TRBJ2-3; D is perhaps TRBD1 (6 bases). The missing CDR3 end, 3 residues past where the read stops, is filled in from the germline J gene. The germline CDR1 and CDR2 sequences are SGHNT and YYREEE (reference sequence). This CDR3 contains 15 residues. V was trimmed by 0 bases and J by 2 bases, leaving 10 bases between them.

Notes on this clone: The CDR3 extends 3 residues past the end of the read, so its final part is completed from the germline J gene. This chain joins TRBV19 and TRBJ2-3; 9 bases line up with TRBD1. The CDR3 consists of 20 residues. Germline values: CDR1 LNHDA, CDR2 SQIVND (reference sequence). CDR3 sequence reads: CASSIWLGTGILGSNQPQYF. Partial CDR3 DNA: TGTGCCAGTAGTATTTGGTTAGGGACAGGGATTCTAGGTAGCAATCAGCCG.

This clone was detected a few times. The CDR3 extends 3 residues past the end of the read, so its final part is completed from the germline J gene. This chain uses TRBV2 with TRBJ2-1; D is uncertain. The ends were cut back, 1 base at V and 0 bases at J, with 7 bases in the middle. CDR3 size: 15 residues. Germline CDR1 and CDR2: SNHLY and FYNNEI. The CDR3 is CASSEVGSSYNEQFF. The sequenced part of the CDR3 DNA is TGTGCCAGCAGTGAAGTCGGTAGCTCCTACAATGAG.

This clone was found many times. The read terminates 3 residues before the CDR3 end, so the remaining end is supplied by the germline J gene. The chain has TRBV20-1 and TRBJ1-6, with TRBD1 matching 8 bases. This CDR3 has 15 residues. Germline V gene sequence: CDR1 DFQATT, CDR2 SNEGSKA (reference sequence). The V segment lost 6 bases and the J segment 5 bases; nucleotides outside the gene matches: 9. CDR3 in amino acids: CSAFSGQGHNSPLHF. Partial CDR3 DNA: TGCAGTGCGTTCTCCGGACAGGGACATAATTCACCC.

This clone has ten or more counts. The DNA ends 3 residues before the CDR3 does, and the rest of the CDR3 is filled in from the germline J gene. This chain links TRBV29-1 with TRBJ2-2; 9 nucleotides line up with TRBD2. Germline V gene sequence: CDR1 SQVTM, CDR2 ANQGSEA. The CDR3 length is 13 residues. CDR3 protein: CSGGTSSAGELFF. The CDR3 DNA, read in part, is TGCAGTGGGGGGACTAGCTCGGCCGGGGAG.

Ten or more counts support this clone. The CDR3 is cut off 3 residues early in the read; its end comes from the germline J gene. The chain uses TRBV19 and TRBJ2-1, with 11 bases lining up with TRBD2. The CDR3 loop spans 18 amino acids. The V gene's germline CDR1 is LNHDA and CDR2 SQIVND (reference sequence). V shed 4 bases, J shed 6 bases, and the junction held 14 bases outside the gene matches. The CDR3 bases that were read are TGTGCCAGTAGTACCCCTTATAGCGGGAGGGGTGAGGGCAATGAG. Translating gives CASSTPYSGRGEGNE. In full, the CDR3 reads CASSTPYSGRGEGNEQFF.

This clone was found many times. The CDR3 is cut off 3 residues early in the read; its end comes from the germline J gene. The chain has TRBV5-4 and TRBJ1-6, with TRBD1 as a possible D gene (6 bases). The CDR3 extends over 15 amino acids. The germline V and J ends were trimmed by 2 bases and 7 bases, with 13 bases remaining between them. CDR1 and CDR2 from the germline V gene are SGHNT and YYREEE (reference sequence). CDR3 region: CASSFAGAGNSPLHF. The sequenced part of the CDR3 DNA is TGTGCCAGCAGCTTCGCGGGGGCTGGGAATTCACCC.

This clone was seen a handful of times. The read falls 3 residues short of the CDR3 end, and the missing part is taken from the germline J gene. The chain links TRBV7-6 to TRBJ1-4; D perhaps matches TRBD1 (5 bases). The CDR3 covers 13 residues. Germline V gene lookup returns CDR1 SGHVS and CDR2 FNYEAQ. CDR3 in amino acids: CASSSRGDSPLFF. CDR3 bases read: TGTGCCAGCAGCTCCCGGGGGGATTCACCA. The variable domain in full, completed from reference TRBV7-6 and TRBJ1-4, reads GAGVSQSPRYKVTKRGQDVALRCDPISGHVSLYWYRQALGQGPEFLTYFNYEAQQDKSGLPNDRFSAERPEGSISTLTIQRTEQRDSAMYRCASSSRGDSPLFFGSGTQLSVL.

This clone was counted at least ten times. With the read ending 3 residues before the CDR3 end, the germline J gene is used to fill in that end. This chain connects TRBV5-1 to TRBJ1-1, with TRBD1 as a possible D gene (6 bases). The CDR3 has 14 amino acids. V lost 2 bases to trimming and J lost 4 bases, with 12 bases between them. The germline V gene has CDR1 SGHRS and CDR2 YFSETQ. The CDR3 loop is CASSLYRVGTEAFF. The CDR3 bases that were read are TGCGCCAGCAGCTTATACAGGGTGGGCACTGAA.

This clone occurred many times. With the read ending 3 residues before the CDR3 end, the germline J gene is used to fill in that end. The chain links TRBV20-1 to TRBJ2-1; 7 bases fit TRBD1. The V and J ends lost 6 bases and 4 bases, in that order; junction bases with no gene match: 6. The germline CDR1 and CDR2 sequences are DFQATT and SNEGSKA (reference sequence). This CDR3 comprises 13 residues. The CDR3 here is CSARGIAYNEQFF. The CDR3 bases that were read are TGCAGTGCCAGGGGGATAGCATACAATGAG.

There are many counts of this clone. The CDR3 extends 3 residues past the end of the read, so its final part is completed from the germline J gene. The chain joins TRBV20-1 to TRBJ2-7, with 14 bases that match TRBD2. CDR1 DFQATT and CDR2 SNEGSKA come from the germline V gene (reference sequence). V lost 5 bases and J lost 2; bases outside the gene matches: 17. The CDR3 consists of 19 residues. The CDR3 region is CSASPPGLGLAGGTYEQYF. The sequenced CDR3 bases are TGCAGTGCTTCCCCCCCCGGTCTAGGACTAGCGGGAGGTACCTACGAG.

For this clone: The missing CDR3 end, 3 residues past where the read stops, is filled in from the germline J gene. This rearrangement joins TRBV18 to TRBJ2-2, with TRBD1 as a possible D gene (5 bases). CDR3 size: 18 residues. Germline V CDR1 and CDR2: KGHSH, LQKENI. This chain's CDR3 is CASSPRSFAGNDGEKLFF. CDR3 bases read: TGTGCCAGCTCACCTCGGTCGTTTGCAGGGAATGACGGTGAAAAG.

This clone was seen a few times. The read ends 3 residues shy of where the CDR3 ends; the end is completed using the germline J gene. The chain employs TRBV18 and TRBJ1-1; D unclear. The CDR3 sequence is 14 residues long. Germline V gives CDR1 KGHSH, CDR2 LQKENI. CDR3 DNA, as far as it was read: TGTGCCAGCTCACCACCGTCGAGCTCCTACGAG. This codes for CASSPPSSSYE. The complete CDR3 protein is CASSPPSSSYEAFF. The full variable domain, its missing parts supplied by reference TRBV18 and TRBJ1-1, is NAGVMQNPRHLVRRRGQEARLRCSPMKGHSHVYWYRQLPEEGLKFMVYLQKENIIDESGMPKERFSAEFPKEGPSILRIQQVVRGDSAAYFCASSPPSSSYEAFFGQGTRLTVV.

This clone appeared many times. Read coverage stops 3 residues before the CDR3 terminus; the germline J gene supplies the remainder. The chain has TRBV2 and TRBJ2-1; 11 nucleotides agree with TRBD2. Germline V gene sequence: CDR1 SNHLY, CDR2 FYNNEI. The CDR3 is 16 amino acids. V lost 9 bases, J lost 7 bases, and 14 bases stayed unmatched. The chain's CDR3 is CARSPDSGRAWNEQFF. The sequenced part of the CDR3 DNA is TGTGCCAGGAGCCCGGATAGCGGGAGGGCCTGGAATGAG.

This clone was detected many times. The read ends 3 residues early relative to the CDR3; the germline J gene fills the gap. The chain carries TRBV19 and TRBJ1-1; 7 positions match TRBD1. The trim removed 6 bases at V and 0 bases at J, leaving 4 bases unmatched. Germline V gene data show CDR1 as LNHDA and CDR2 as SQIVND (reference sequence). This CDR3 contains 14 residues. The covered CDR3 bases are TGTGCCAGTAGGCCGGACAGGATGAACACTGAA. Amino acid sequence: CASRPDRMNTE. In full, the CDR3 reads CASRPDRMNTEAFF.